The 30 T cell receptor beta chains below come from one sample, sequenced in a study of cytomegalovirus exposure and HLA in healthy donors. Here immunoSEQ multiplex PCR was the method, and the copy in TCRdb shows in-frame clones only, minus some. The sample holds more than 50,000 clones, roughly 90% seen once. Sequenced sample: PBMCs. The receptor set was obtained from a woman under 40 in good health and CMV-seronegative.

The CDR3 sequence: CASRGASAYEQYF. CDR3 DNA: TGTGCCAGCAGGGGAGCTAGCGCCTACGAGCAGTACTTC. The chain couples TRBV21-1 to TRBJ2-7; TRBD2 is the table's D call, not checked against the DNA. TRBV21-1 is shown as a pseudogene. The CDR3 spans 13 residues.

The rearrangement uses TRBV18 and TRBJ1-4, with no clear D. The V end lost 2 bases, the J end lost 7 bases, and 8 bases lay between the germline ends. There are 13 residues in the CDR3. Per the germline V gene, CDR1 is KGHSH and CDR2 is LQKENI. DNA for the CDR3: TGTGCCAGCTCACCAGGGCATCGTGAAAAACTGTTTTTT. The encoded protein is CASSPGHREKLFF.

The V and J genes are TRBV7-9 and TRBJ2-1; 11 bases fit TRBD2. This CDR3 has 16 amino acids. The V segment lost 5 bases and the J segment 7 bases; nucleotides outside the gene matches: 10. CDR1 and CDR2 from the germline V gene are SEHNR and FQNEAQ (reference sequence). The DNA for the CDR3 is TGTGCCAGCAGCCCTCTAGCGGGAGGCCTTCGGAATGAGCAGTTCTTC. This gives the protein CASSPLAGGLRNEQFF.

The rearrangement joins TRBV7-9 to TRBJ1-2; D is possibly TRBD1 (5 bases). Germline CDR1 is SEHNR and CDR2 is FQNEAQ (reference sequence). The CDR3 spans 15 residues. V gave up 1 base and J gave up 4 bases, with 13 bases separating them. In DNA, the CDR3 is TGTGCCAGCAGCTTAGGGCAGGGAGGATTCTATGGCTACACCTTC. This gives the protein CASSLGQGGFYGYTF.

The gene calls are TRBV7-2 and TRBJ1-3; 8 nucleotides match TRBD1. This CDR3 spans 16 amino acids. Trimming cost V 5 bases and J 0 bases; bases outside gene matches: 6. CDR1 and CDR2 (germline): SGHTA, FQGNSA. The CDR3 region has the DNA TGTGCCAGCAGCCAGGGACAGGTTAGCTCTGGAAACACCATATATTTT. Protein: CASSQGQVSSGNTIYF.

The V call is TRBV10-2, the J call TRBJ2-1; 9 bases line up with TRBD2. Germline trimming cut 6 bases from V and 9 bases from J; bases unmatched to any gene: 9. The CDR3 has 14 residues. Germline values: CDR1 WSHSY, CDR2 SAAADI. The DNA of the CDR3 is TGCGCCAGCAGAACGAGCGGGAGGAACGGTGAGCAGTTCTTC. Protein product: CASRTSGRNGEQFF.

This clone has just one count. The chain joins TRBV7-8 to TRBJ1-4, with a possible D match to TRBD1 (6 bases). The CDR3 extends over 14 amino acids. Germline V CDR1 and CDR2: SGHVS, FQNEAQ. With 5 bases removed from V and 8 bases from J, the gap between germline ends came to 15 bases. This chain's CDR3 is CASSVRDNFEKLFF. Written as DNA, the CDR3 is TGTGCCAGCAGCGTACGGGACAATTTCGAAAAACTGTTTTTT.

The V and J genes are TRBV5-6 and TRBJ1-3; D unclear. This CDR3 contains 14 residues. The germline V gene encodes CDR1 SGHDT and CDR2 YYEEEE. The V end lost 0 bases, the J end lost 4 bases, and 8 bases lay between the germline ends. The CDR3 DNA is TGTGCCAGCAGCTTGGGTCAGGCCGGAAACACCATATATTTT. This codes for CASSLGQAGNTIYF.

In this sample, this clone turned up once. The J gene is TRBJ2-5, the V gene TRBV5-4; TRBD1 aligns across 11 bases. The germline CDR1 and CDR2 sequences are SGHNT and YYREEE (reference sequence). The V and J ends lost 0 bases and 3 bases, in that order; junction bases with no gene match: 4. The CDR3 loop spans 16 amino acids. CDR3 protein: CASSLAGTGGKETQYF. The DNA for the CDR3 is TGTGCCAGCAGCTTGGCTGGGACAGGGGGAAAAGAGACCCAGTACTTC. The whole variable domain, remainder taken from reference TRBV5-4 and TRBJ2-5, is ETGVTQSPTHLIKTRGQQVTLRCSSQSGHNTVSWYQQALGQGPQFIFQYYREEENGRGNFPPRFSGLQFPNYSSELNVNALELDDSALYLCASSLAGTGGKETQYFGPGTRLLVL.

The rearrangement links TRBV29-1 to TRBJ1-2; TRBD1 matches 7 bases. Trimming took 6 bases from V and 4 from J; bases not matched to a gene: 8. This CDR3 is 13 amino acids long. CDR1 and CDR2 (germline): SQVTM, ANQGSEA. CDR3 sequence (DNA): TGCAGCGTGCCCCCGACAGGGACCTATGGCTACACCTTC. Its protein product is CSVPPTGTYGYTF.

The CDR3 DNA reads TGTGCTAGTGGTTTGGGTTTAGTTGAGCAGTTCTTC. Translation gives CASGLGLVEQFF. The chain carries TRBV12-5 and TRBJ2-1, with D hard to call. This CDR3 has 12 amino acids. The germline gives CDR1 LGHNT, CDR2 FRNRAP. Trimming removed 1 base from V and 9 bases from J, with 7 bases in between.

This clone was seen only once. The chain has TRBV4-3 and TRBJ2-1; D not resolved. Deletions cut 2 bases from V and 0 bases from J, with 11 bases between. The CDR3 consists of 16 residues. Per the germline V gene, CDR1 is LGHNA and CDR2 is YSLEER. CDR3 in DNA: TGCGCCAGCAGCCAAATACAGATGAGCTCCTACAATGAGCAGTTCTTC. This translates into CASSQIQMSSYNEQFF.

V gene TRBV6-1 combines with J gene TRBJ1-2; D not resolved. The germline V gene encodes CDR1 MNHNS and CDR2 SASEGT. V lost 1 base and J lost 4, with 10 bases in between. The CDR3 covers 14 residues. CDR3: CASSEGGRTYGYTF. CDR3 DNA sequence: TGTGCCAGCAGTGAAGGCGGGAGAACCTATGGCTACACCTTC.

The genes are TRBV30 and TRBJ2-2, with 8 bases aligning to TRBD1. CDR3 length: 15 amino acids. Germline V gene data show CDR1 as GTSNPN and CDR2 as SVGIG (reference sequence). J was trimmed by 4 bases and V by 1 base; bases with no gene match: 5. The CDR3 sequence: CAWSGRGHVTGELFF. The DNA of the CDR3 is TGTGCCTGGAGTGGCAGGGGGCATGTCACCGGGGAGCTGTTTTTT.

The rearrangement links TRBV30 to TRBJ2-4, with TRBD2 matching 10 bases. CDR1 is GTSNPN and CDR2 is SVGIG in the germline V gene (reference sequence). There are 15 residues in the CDR3. The V segment lost 2 bases and the J segment 7 bases; nucleotides outside the gene matches: 8. CDR3: CAWSLLAGERNIQYF. The CDR3 coding sequence is TGTGCCTGGAGTCTGCTAGCGGGAGAAAGGAACATTCAGTACTTC.

The chain's CDR3 is CASSAGQLNTEAFF. As DNA, the CDR3 is TGTGCCAGCAGCGCGGGACAGCTGAACACTGAAGCTTTCTTT. This chain joins TRBV7-9 and TRBJ1-1, with TRBD1 identical over 7 bases. CDR1 and CDR2 (germline): SEHNR, FQNEAQ (reference sequence). CDR3 length: 14 residues. J was trimmed by 0 bases and V by 5 bases; bases with no gene match: 3.

The chain uses TRBV20-1 and TRBJ2-3; D is undetermined. CDR3 length equals 11 residues. CDR1 is DFQATT, CDR2 SNEGSKA, per germline (reference sequence). V was pared by 6 bases and J by 10 bases, with 14 bases between. Written as DNA, the CDR3 is TGCAGTGCCCATGACTCTACGGCGCAGTATTTT. This translates into CSAHDSTAQYF.

The chain has TRBV7-6 and TRBJ2-7, with 8 positions matching TRBD1. Germline CDR1 and CDR2: SGHVS and FNYEAQ. There are 15 residues in the CDR3. V was pared by 1 base and J by 2 bases, with 4 bases of the junction left unmatched. The CDR3: CASSLETGAPYEQYF. The CDR3 DNA is TGTGCCAGCAGCTTAGAGACAGGGGCTCCCTACGAGCAGTACTTC.

The genes are TRBV15 and TRBJ1-3, with TRBD1 identical over 7 bases. The germline V gene encodes CDR1 LNHNV and CDR2 YYDKDF (reference sequence). This CDR3 is built from 16 residues. The V gene end was trimmed by 5 bases and the J gene end by 1 base; junction bases not matched to a gene: 8. The CDR3 protein is CATSSPETGSGNTIYF. The DNA for the CDR3 is TGTGCCACCAGCTCACCGGAGACAGGGTCTGGAAACACCATATATTTT.

The chain uses TRBV7-3 and TRBJ2-3, with TRBD2 matching over 7 bases. V shed 7 bases, J shed 0 bases, and the junction held 4 bases outside the gene matches. Germline values: CDR1 SGHTA, CDR2 FQGTGA. CDR3 size: 14 residues. For the CDR3, the DNA is TGTGCCAGCAACAGCGGGGTTAGCACAGATACGCAGTATTTT. Translation gives CASNSGVSTDTQYF.

The chain is built from TRBV6-1 and TRBJ2-7; 8 bases fit TRBD1. The germline CDR1 and CDR2 sequences are MNHNS and SASEGT. V lost 5 bases to trimming and J lost 3 bases; unmatched junction nucleotides: 9. This CDR3 region has 15 residues. The CDR3 DNA reads TGTGCCAGCAGTTTAACCGGGACAGGCCTCTACGAGCAGTACTTC. Translation: CASSLTGTGLYEQYF.

The gene calls are TRBV25-1 and TRBJ2-7; D is unresolved. The CDR3 length is 12 residues. Germline CDR1 and CDR2: MGHDK and SYGVNS. V was trimmed by 11 bases and J by 2 bases, leaving 13 bases between them. CDR3 amino acids: CASGHQTYEQYF. The CDR3 coding sequence is TGTGCCTCGGGTCATCAAACCTACGAGCAGTACTTC.

This sequence joins TRBV7-2 and TRBJ2-1, with 7 nucleotides matching TRBD2. V trimming: 0 bases; J trimming: 7 bases; junction bases outside the gene matches: 9. The CDR3 has 16 amino acids. Per germline, CDR1 SGHTA and CDR2 FQGNSA. CDR3 protein: CASSLAFGTTMNEQFF. In DNA, the CDR3 is TGTGCCAGCAGCTTAGCTTTTGGGACTACCATGAATGAGCAGTTCTTC.

This chain joins TRBV25-1 and TRBJ1-3; possible D gene TRBD1, 6 bases. The CDR3 is made up of 14 amino acids. In germline, CDR1 is MGHDK, CDR2 SYGVNS. The V and J ends lost 6 bases and 14 bases respectively, with 23 bases between them. CDR3 sequence (DNA): TGTGCCAGCAGAGAAACGGGACATACCAATCGGGTATATTTT. Its protein product is CASRETGHTNRVYF.

This chain joins TRBV5-6 and TRBJ1-2, with D maybe TRBD1 (5 bases). This CDR3 comprises 13 residues. V was cut by 4 bases and J by 6 bases, with 13 bases left in between. Germline V gene sequence: CDR1 SGHDT, CDR2 YYEEEE. CDR3 in amino acids: CASSPRGGNGYTF. The DNA for the CDR3 is TGTGCCAGCAGCCCGCGCGGGGGTAATGGCTACACCTTC.

The rearrangement links TRBV6-6 to TRBJ1-1; possibly TRBD1 for D (5 bases). CDR1 is MNHNY and CDR2 is SVGAGI in the germline V gene (reference sequence). The CDR3 runs 15 residues. Between the trimmed V and J ends, which lost 5 bases and 1 base, there was a span of 14 bases. The CDR3 is CASSQQYTGNTEAFF. CDR3 nucleotides: TGTGCCAGCAGTCAGCAATACACAGGGAACACTGAAGCTTTCTTT.

The rearrangement uses TRBV7-9 and TRBJ2-1; 12 bases line up with TRBD2. This CDR3 contains 17 residues. The J segment lost 5 bases and the V segment lost 5 bases, leaving 10 bases of the junction unmatched. Germline V gene sequence: CDR1 SEHNR, CDR2 FQNEAQ (reference sequence). The CDR3 coding sequence is TGTGCCAGCAGCCGAACCCCACTAGCGGGAGGACACAATGAGCAGTTCTTC. Its protein is CASSRTPLAGGHNEQFF.

J is TRBJ2-2 and V is TRBV9; 11 bases match TRBD2. Germline CDR1 reads SGDLS; CDR2 reads YYNGEE. The J segment lost 4 bases and the V segment lost 0 bases, leaving 11 bases of the junction unmatched. The CDR3 covers 19 residues. The CDR3 here is CASSVDPTSGRSGTGELFF. Written as DNA, the CDR3 is TGTGCCAGCAGCGTAGACCCCACTAGCGGGAGATCGGGCACCGGGGAGCTGTTTTTT.

The chain is built from TRBV15 and TRBJ2-1; possibly TRBD2 for D (7 bases). The V gene's germline CDR1 is LNHNV and CDR2 YYDKDF (reference sequence). Trimming shortened V by 2 bases and J by 9 bases, and 26 bases separated the two germline ends. The CDR3 extends over 18 amino acids. This chain's CDR3 is CATSRIFGGARERGEQFF. CDR3 in DNA: TGTGCCACCAGCAGAATTTTTGGGGGGGCGCGGGAGAGGGGTGAGCAGTTCTTC.

The chain recombines TRBV5-1 with TRBJ2-1; D unresolved. V was trimmed by 4 bases and J by 5 bases, leaving 7 bases between them. The CDR3 sequence is 12 residues long. Germline CDR1 SGHRS, CDR2 YFSETQ. CDR3 amino acids: CASSLRDNEQFF. The DNA for the CDR3 is TGCGCCAGCAGCCTCCGGGACAATGAGCAGTTCTTC.